These T cell receptor beta chains were read from a single sample in a study of blood T cells in healthy people across ages. MiXCR, applied by TCRdb to the 5' RACE reads, yields one record per CDR3 protein. The data contain some 1 million distinct CDR3 sequences, roughly 45% of them singletons. Sequenced input: blood. Receptors originate from a woman in her sixties or seventies in good health. Each CDR3 is given with its conserved first and last residue. Fields, in order: J gene, D gene, clone size, V gene, CDR3 protein, CDR3 DNA. D genes are given only for firm matches. Clone sizes are given selectively: once, few, many, or a class where the clone is expanded.

TRBJ2-3 TRBD2 few TRBV9 CASSVGLAGEGTQYF TGTGCCAGCAGCGTAGGGTTAGCGGGAGAGGGTACGCAGTATTTT
TRBJ2-5 - few TRBV5-1 CASRSRRVQETQYF TGCGCCAGCAGGAGTCGGCGGGTCCAAGAGACCCAGTACTTC
TRBJ2-7 - many TRBV15 CATSTMEGSGTYEQYF TGTGCCACCAGCACCATGGAGGGTAGCGGAACCTACGAGCAGTACTTC
TRBJ2-3 TRBD2 few TRBV29-1 CSMGRANTQYF TGCAGCATGGGGAGGGCGAATACGCAGTATTTT
TRBJ2-7 - - TRBV5-1 CASRPSQGGRYYEQYF TGCGCCAGCAGACCGAGTCAGGGGGGTCGCTACTACGAGCAGTACTTC
TRBJ2-7 - few TRBV7-2 CASSSLGIGEQYF TGTGCCAGCAGCTCGCTGGGGATAGGCGAGCAGTACTTC
TRBJ2-6 - - TRBV25-1 CASQGREYSGANVLTF TGTGCCAGCCAAGGCAGGGAGTACTCTGGGGCCAACGTCCTGACTTTC
TRBJ2-3 - few TRBV7-2 CASSLVREDTQYF TGTGCCAGCAGCTTAGTAAGGGAAGATACGCAGTATTTT
TRBJ2-6 - - TRBV9 CVSSVDPISGANVLTF TGCGTCAGCAGCGTAGATCCTATCTCTGGGGCCAACGTCCTGACTTTC
TRBJ2-7 TRBD2 few TRBV20-1 CSAVGAGEYYEQYF TGCAGTGCTGTGGGTGCGGGAGAGTACTACGAGCAGTACTTC
TRBJ2-3 TRBD2 few TRBV12-3/TRBV12-4 CASRSPGLAGGPDTQYF TGTGCCAGCAGGTCGCCGGGACTAGCGGGAGGTCCAGATACGCAGTATTTT
TRBJ2-5 TRBD1 few TRBV20-1 CSASRTGGYQETQYF TGCAGTGCTAGCAGGACAGGGGGGTACCAAGAGACCCAGTACTTC
TRBJ2-1 TRBD2 - TRBV11-2 CASSSDRSGRAYNEQFF TGTGCCAGCAGCTCCGACCGAAGCGGGAGGGCCTACAATGAGCAGTTCTTC
TRBJ2-1 - many TRBV29-1 CSVEGGNEQFF TGCAGCGTTGAAGGGGGGAATGAGCAGTTCTTC
TRBJ1-5 - - TRBV27 CASSLWGFGNQPQHF TGTGCCAGCAGTTTATGGGGATTCGGCAATCAGCCCCAGCATTTT
TRBJ1-6 - few TRBV14 CASSQESTNSPLHF TGTGCCAGCAGCCAAGAATCTACTAATTCACCCCTCCACTTT
TRBJ1-2 - - TRBV14 CASSQVAGSYGYTF TGTGCCAGCAGCCAAGTCGCAGGAAGCTATGGCTACACCTTC
TRBJ2-1 TRBD2 - TRBV2 CASSGAGGQLGDEQFF TGTGCCAGCAGTGGGGCGGGAGGACAACTTGGCGATGAGCAGTTCTTC
TRBJ2-3 - - TRBV29-1 CSVEGSTTRGTDTQYF TGCAGCGTTGAAGGGTCGACCACGCGAGGTACAGATACGCAGTATTTT
TRBJ2-3 TRBD2 few TRBV5-1 CASSLPAGVDTQYF TGCGCCAGCAGCCTACCAGCGGGAGTAGATACGCAGTATTTT
TRBJ2-3 - - TRBV21-1 CASNQEGTNKTPSTDTQYF TGTGCCAGCAACCAAGAAGGGACGAACAAAACACCTAGCACAGATACGCAGTATTTT
TRBJ2-1 - few TRBV21-1 CASSKGQPGAYNEQFF TGTGCCAGCAGCAAGGGTCAGCCCGGCGCCTACAATGAGCAGTTCTTC
TRBJ1-5 TRBD1 few TRBV28 CASSFSLPTGSDQPQHF TGTGCCAGCAGTTTCAGTTTACCGACAGGGAGCGATCAGCCCCAGCATTTT
TRBJ2-7 - few TRBV4-2 CASSQEEGSSYEQYF TGTGCCAGCAGCCAAGAAGAAGGGAGCTCCTACGAGCAGTACTTC
TRBJ2-5 - few TRBV18 CASSPQFAEETQYF TGTGCCAGCTCACCACAATTCGCGGAAGAGACCCAGTACTTC
TRBJ2-4 - many TRBV27 CASSPRNIQYF TGTGCCAGCAGTCCGCGTAACATTCAGTACTTC
TRBJ2-7 TRBD1 - TRBV28 CASTPTGTAYEQYF TGTGCCAGCACCCCGACAGGGACAGCCTACGAGCAGTACTTC
TRBJ1-1 - - TRBV6-1 CAATAGLNTEAFF TGTGCCGCTACCGCGGGGTTGAACACTGAAGCTTTCTTT
TRBJ2-7 TRBD2 - TRBV20-1 CSASSGSRGEQYF TGCAGTGCTAGTAGCGGGAGTCGTGGGGAGCAGTACTTC
TRBJ1-4 TRBD1 - TRBV20-1 CSAPDRVGEKLFF TGCAGTGCCCCGGACAGGGTGGGTGAAAAACTGTTTTTT
TRBJ2-7 TRBD2 few TRBV7-8 CACRLGTSGSNEQYF TGTGCCTGCCGACTTGGGACTAGCGGGAGTAACGAGCAGTACTTC
TRBJ2-1 TRBD2 once TRBV2 CASSGTSGRMNEQFF TGTGCCAGCAGTGGGACTAGCGGGAGAATGAATGAGCAGTTCTTC
TRBJ2-7 - - TRBV5-6 CASSWALRDEQYF TGTGCCAGCAGCTGGGCCCTTCGGGACGAGCAGTACTTC
TRBJ1-1 - - TRBV6-1 CASIKEGGTMSTEAFF TGTGCCAGCATAAAAGAGGGGGGAACCATGAGCACTGAAGCTTTCTTT
TRBJ2-7 TRBD2 - TRBV4-1 CASSPGLAEDYEQYF TGCGCCAGCAGCCCGGGACTAGCGGAAGACTACGAGCAGTACTTC
TRBJ2-7 - - TRBV5-6 CASSLVFGQSDISYEQYF TGTGCCAGCAGCTTGGTTTTCGGGCAGAGCGACATATCATACGAACAGTACTTC
TRBJ2-1 TRBD2 - TRBV6-2/TRBV6-3 CASSYSTSGGNNEQFF TGTGCCAGCAGTTACTCGACTAGCGGGGGTAACAATGAGCAGTTCTTC
TRBJ2-3 - - TRBV27 CASSSYSAGRRDTRYF TGTGCCAGCAGTTCCTATAGTGCAGGCCGAAGAGATACGCGGTATTTT
TRBJ2-7 - few TRBV6-1 CASSEVDGAPYEQYF TGTGCCAGCAGTGAAGTGGACGGGGCCCCCTACGAGCAGTACTTC
TRBJ2-5 TRBD2 many TRBV20-1 CSARGGLAGGTQYF TGCAGTGCTAGAGGGGGACTAGCTGGGGGGACCCAGTACTTC
TRBJ2-3 - - TRBV20-1 CSAIGVTSTDTQYF TGCAGTGCTATAGGTGTTACTAGCACAGATACGCAGTATTTT
TRBJ2-3 TRBD1 - TRBV20-1 CSASIRGFTDTQYF TGCAGTGCTAGTATCAGGGGGTTCACAGATACGCAGTATTTT